This TCR beta chain appears in the sequencing data of a study of T cell responses to AZD1222 COVID-19 vaccine. The repertoire was sequenced with immunoSEQ multiplex PCR; TCRdb's copy has only in-frame clones and lacks some. The table has some 98,000 clones, more than 70% seen once. Trimming took 5 bases from V and 0 from J; bases not matched to a gene: 11. The CDR3 totals 18 residues. CDR1 is LNHDA and CDR2 is SQIVND in the germline V gene (reference sequence). Sequences were derived from peripheral blood, sampled 28 days after the second AZD1222 dose. The chain uses TRBV19 and TRBJ1-5; 9 bases line up with TRBD1. This TCR was sampled from an adult who received the AZD1222 COVID-19 vaccine. The CDR3 protein is CASSVLQGAMYSNQPQHF. Written as DNA, the CDR3 is TGTGCCAGTAGTGTATTACAGGGGGCCATGTATAGCAATCAGCCCCAGCATTTT.